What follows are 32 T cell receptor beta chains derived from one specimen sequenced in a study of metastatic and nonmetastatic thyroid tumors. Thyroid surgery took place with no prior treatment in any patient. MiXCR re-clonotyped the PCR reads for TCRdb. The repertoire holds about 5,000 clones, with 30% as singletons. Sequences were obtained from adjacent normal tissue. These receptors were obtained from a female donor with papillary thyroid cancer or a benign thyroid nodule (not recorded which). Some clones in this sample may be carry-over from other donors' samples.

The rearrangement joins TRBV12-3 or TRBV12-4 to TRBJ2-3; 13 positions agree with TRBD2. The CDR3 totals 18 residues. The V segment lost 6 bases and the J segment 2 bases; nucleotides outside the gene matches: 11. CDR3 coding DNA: TGTGCCAGCAGCCGGACTAGCGGGAGTGGGGCCTACACAGATACGCAGTATTTT. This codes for CASSRTSGSGAYTDTQYF.

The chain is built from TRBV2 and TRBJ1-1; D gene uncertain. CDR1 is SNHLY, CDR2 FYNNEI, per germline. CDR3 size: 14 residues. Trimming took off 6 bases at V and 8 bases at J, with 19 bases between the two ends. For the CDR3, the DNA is TGTGCCAGCAGCGCCGCAGGATGGTCCGCCGAAGCTTTCTTT. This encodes CASSAAGWSAEAFF. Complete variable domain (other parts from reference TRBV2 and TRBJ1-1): EPEVTQTPSHQVTQMGQEVILRCVPISNHLYFYWYRQILGQKVEFLVSFYNNEISEKSEIFDDQFSVERPDGSNFTLKIRSTKLEDSAMYFCASSAAGWSAEAFFGQGTRLTVV.

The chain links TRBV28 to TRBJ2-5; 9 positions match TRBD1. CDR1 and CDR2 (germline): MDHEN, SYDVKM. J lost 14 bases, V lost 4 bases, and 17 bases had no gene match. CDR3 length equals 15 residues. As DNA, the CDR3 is TGTGCCAGCAGTTCAAACAGGGGGCGCCGGGAGACGAACTACTTC. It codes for CASSSNRGRRETNYF.

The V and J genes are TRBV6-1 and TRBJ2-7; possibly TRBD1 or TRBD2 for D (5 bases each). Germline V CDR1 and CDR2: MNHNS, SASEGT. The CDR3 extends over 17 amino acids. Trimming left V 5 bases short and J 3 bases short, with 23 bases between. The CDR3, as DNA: TGTGCCAGCAGTATGACCGGGACGACTACTGCCCGCTACGAGCAGTACTTC. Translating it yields CASSMTGTTTARYEQYF.

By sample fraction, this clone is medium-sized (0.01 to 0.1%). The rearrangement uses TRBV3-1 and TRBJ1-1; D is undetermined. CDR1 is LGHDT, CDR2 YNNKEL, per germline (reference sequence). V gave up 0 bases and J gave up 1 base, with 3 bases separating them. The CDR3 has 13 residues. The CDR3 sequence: CASSQDGNTEAFF. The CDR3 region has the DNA TGTGCCAGCAGCCAAGACGGGAACACTGAAGCTTTCTTT.

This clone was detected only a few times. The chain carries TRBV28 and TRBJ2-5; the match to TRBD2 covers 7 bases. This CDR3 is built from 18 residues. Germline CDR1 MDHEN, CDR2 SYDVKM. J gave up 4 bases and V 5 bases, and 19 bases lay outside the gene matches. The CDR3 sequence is CASSSLGFGSGRSETQYF. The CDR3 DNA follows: TGTGCCAGCAGTAGTTTGGGGTTTGGTAGCGGGCGGTCAGAGACCCAGTACTTC.

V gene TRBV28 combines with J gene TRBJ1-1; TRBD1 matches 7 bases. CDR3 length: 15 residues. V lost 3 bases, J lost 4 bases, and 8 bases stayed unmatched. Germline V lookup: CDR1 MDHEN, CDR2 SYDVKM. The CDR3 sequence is CASSFNPTGPTEAFF. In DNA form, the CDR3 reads TGTGCCAGCAGTTTCAACCCGACAGGGCCCACTGAAGCTTTCTTT.

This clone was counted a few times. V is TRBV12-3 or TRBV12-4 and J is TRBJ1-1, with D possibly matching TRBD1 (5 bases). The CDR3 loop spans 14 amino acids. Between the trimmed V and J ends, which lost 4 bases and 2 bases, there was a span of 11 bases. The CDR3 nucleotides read TGTGCCAGCAGTTCTGCAGGGATTAACACTGAAGCTTTCTTT. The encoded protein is CASSSAGINTEAFF.

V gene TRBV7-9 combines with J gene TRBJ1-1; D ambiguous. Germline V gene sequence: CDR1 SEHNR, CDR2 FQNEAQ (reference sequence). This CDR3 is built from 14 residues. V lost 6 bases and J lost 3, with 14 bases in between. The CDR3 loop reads CASSPEGWDTEAFF. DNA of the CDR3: TGTGCCAGCAGTCCCGAGGGATGGGACACTGAAGCTTTCTTT.

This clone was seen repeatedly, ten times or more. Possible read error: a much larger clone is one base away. CDR3 bases: TGTGCCAGCAGAAACCGACTTAATGAGCAGTTCTTC. It encodes CASRNRLNEQFF. The chain uses TRBV6-1 and TRBJ2-1, with D uncertain. Looked up from germline, CDR1 is MNHNS and CDR2 is SASEGT. V lost 6 bases, J lost 7 bases, and 10 bases lay in between. The CDR3 covers 12 residues.

CDR3 loop: CASSFSGAGGADTQYF. CDR3 in DNA: TGCGCCAGCAGCTTCTCCGGAGCGGGAGGGGCAGATACGCAGTATTTT. The J gene is TRBJ2-3, the V gene TRBV5-1, with 10 bases matching TRBD2. This CDR3 region has 16 residues. V was clipped by 2 bases and J by 4 bases; unmatched bases: 7. Germline CDR1 is SGHRS and CDR2 is YFSETQ.

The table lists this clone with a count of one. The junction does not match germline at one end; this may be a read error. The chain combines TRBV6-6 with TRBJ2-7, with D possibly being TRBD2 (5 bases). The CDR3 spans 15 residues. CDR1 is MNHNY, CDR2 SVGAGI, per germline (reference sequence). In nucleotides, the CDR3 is TGTGCCAGAAGTTACTCGCTAGCCAGAGTGTACGAGCAGTACTTC. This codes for CARSYSLARVYEQYF.

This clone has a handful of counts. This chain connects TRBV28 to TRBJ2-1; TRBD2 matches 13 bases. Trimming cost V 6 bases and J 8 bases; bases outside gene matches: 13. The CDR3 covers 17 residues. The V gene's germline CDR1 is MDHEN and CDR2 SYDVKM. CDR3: CASSLTRTSGSGHEQFF. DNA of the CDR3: TGTGCCAGCAGCCTAACACGGACTAGCGGGAGTGGCCATGAGCAGTTCTTC.

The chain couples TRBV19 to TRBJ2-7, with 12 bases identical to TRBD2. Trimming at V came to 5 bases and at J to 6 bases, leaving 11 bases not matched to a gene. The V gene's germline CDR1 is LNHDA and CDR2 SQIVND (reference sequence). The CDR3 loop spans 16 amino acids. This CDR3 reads CASSGPSSGGAREQYF. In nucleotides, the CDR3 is TGTGCCAGTAGTGGCCCTTCTAGCGGGGGGGCCCGCGAGCAGTACTTC.

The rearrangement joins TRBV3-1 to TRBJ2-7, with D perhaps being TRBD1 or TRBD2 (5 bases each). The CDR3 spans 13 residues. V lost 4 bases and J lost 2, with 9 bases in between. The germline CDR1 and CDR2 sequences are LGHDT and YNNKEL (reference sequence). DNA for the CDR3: TGTGCCAGCAGCCCCGGGACCACCTACGAGCAGTACTTC. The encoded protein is CASSPGTTYEQYF.

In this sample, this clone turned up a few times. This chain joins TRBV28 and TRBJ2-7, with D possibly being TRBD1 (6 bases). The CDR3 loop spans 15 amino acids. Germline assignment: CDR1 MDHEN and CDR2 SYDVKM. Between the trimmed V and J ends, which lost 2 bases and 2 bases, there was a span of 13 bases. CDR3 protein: CASSLKFTGTYEQYF. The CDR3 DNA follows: TGTGCCAGCAGTTTAAAGTTTACAGGGACCTACGAGCAGTACTTC. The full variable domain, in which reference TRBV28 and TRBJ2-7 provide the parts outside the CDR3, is DVKVTQSSRYLVKRTGEKVFLECVQDMDHENMFWYRQDPGLGLRLIYFSYDVKMKEKGDIPEGYSVSREKKERFSLILESASTNQTSMYLCASSLKFTGTYEQYFGPGTRLTVT.

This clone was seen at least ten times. CDR3 DNA: TGTGCCACCAGTGATTCATCAGTCGCAGGGTATATACCCAACACCGGGGAGCTGTTTTTT. Translation: CATSDSSVAGYIPNTGELFF. The chain joins TRBV24-1 to TRBJ2-2; D possibly corresponds to TRBD1 (5 bases). The germline gives CDR1 KGHDR, CDR2 SFDVKD. CDR3 size: 20 residues. Trimming removed 2 bases from V and 2 bases from J, with 23 bases in between.

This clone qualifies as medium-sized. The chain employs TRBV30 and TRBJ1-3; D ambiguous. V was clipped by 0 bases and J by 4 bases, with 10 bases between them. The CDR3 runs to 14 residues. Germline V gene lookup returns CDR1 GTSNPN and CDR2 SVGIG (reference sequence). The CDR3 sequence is CAWSVRPRGNTIYF. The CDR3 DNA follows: TGTGCCTGGAGTGTAAGGCCTAGGGGAAACACCATATATTTT. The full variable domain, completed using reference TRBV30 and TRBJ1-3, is SQTIHQWPATLVQPVGSPLSLECTVEGTSNPNLYWYRQAAGRGLQLLFYSVGIGQISSEVPQNLSASRPQDRQFILSSKKLLLSDSGFYLCAWSVRPRGNTIYFGEGSWLTVV.

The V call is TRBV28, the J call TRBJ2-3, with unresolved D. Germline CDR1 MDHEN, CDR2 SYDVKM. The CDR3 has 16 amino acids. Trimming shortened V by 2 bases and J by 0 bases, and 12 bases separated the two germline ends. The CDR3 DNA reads TGTGCCAGCAGTTTAAGGGCAGTTTCTAGCACAGATACGCAGTATTTT. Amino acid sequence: CASSLRAVSSTDTQYF.

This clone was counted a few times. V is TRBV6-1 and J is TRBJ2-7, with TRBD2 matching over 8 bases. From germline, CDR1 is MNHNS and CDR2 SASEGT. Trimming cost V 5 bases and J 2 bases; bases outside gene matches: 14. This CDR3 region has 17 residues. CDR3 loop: CASSITYLLAETYEQYF. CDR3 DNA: TGTGCCAGCAGTATAACTTACTTACTAGCGGAAACCTACGAGCAGTACTTC.

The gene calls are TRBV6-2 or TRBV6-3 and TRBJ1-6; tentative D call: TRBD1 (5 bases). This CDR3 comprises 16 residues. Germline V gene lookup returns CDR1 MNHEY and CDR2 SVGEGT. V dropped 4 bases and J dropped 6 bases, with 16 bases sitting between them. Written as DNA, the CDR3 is TGTGCCAGCAGTTCGGCAGGGAGTTCTAGTAATTCACCCCTCCACTTT. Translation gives CASSSAGSSSNSPLHF.

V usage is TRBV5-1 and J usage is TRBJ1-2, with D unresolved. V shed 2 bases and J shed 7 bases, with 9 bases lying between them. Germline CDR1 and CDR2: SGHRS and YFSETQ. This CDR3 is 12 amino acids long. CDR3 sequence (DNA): TGCGCCAGCAGCTTTCAGGAGAGTGGCTACACCTTC. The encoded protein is CASSFQESGYTF.

The CDR3 region has the DNA TGTGCCAGCAGTCTAGCGGGATCCTCCGGGGAGCTGTTTTTT. Translated: CASSLAGSSGELFF. The V gene is TRBV9, the J gene TRBJ2-2; 9 bases are shared with TRBD2. Germline CDR1 and CDR2: SGDLS and YYNGEE. V shed 5 bases and J 6 bases; nucleotides not matched to a gene: 5. The CDR3 contains 14 residues.

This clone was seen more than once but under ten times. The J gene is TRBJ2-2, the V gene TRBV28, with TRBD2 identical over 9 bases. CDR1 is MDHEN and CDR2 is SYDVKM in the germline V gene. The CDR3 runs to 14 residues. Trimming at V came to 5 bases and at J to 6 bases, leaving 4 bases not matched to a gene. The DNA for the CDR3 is TGTGCCAGCAGTCGGACTAGCGCTGCCGGGGAGCTGTTTTTT. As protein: CASSRTSAAGELFF.

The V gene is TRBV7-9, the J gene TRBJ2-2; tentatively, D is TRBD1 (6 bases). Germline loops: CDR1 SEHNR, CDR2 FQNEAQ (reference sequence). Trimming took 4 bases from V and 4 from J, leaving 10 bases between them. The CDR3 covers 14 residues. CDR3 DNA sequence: TGTGCCAGCAGCTCGGGACAATTCACCGGGGAGCTGTTTTTT. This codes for CASSSGQFTGELFF. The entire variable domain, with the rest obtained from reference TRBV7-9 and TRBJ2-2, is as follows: DTGVSQNPRHKITKRGQNVTFRCDPISEHNRLYWYRQTLGQGPEFLTYFQNEAQLEKSRLLSDRFSAERPKGSFSTLEIQRTEQGDSAMYLCASSSGQFTGELFFGEGSRLTVL.

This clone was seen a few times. The CDR3 reads CAWSGGHSNQPQHF. CDR3 coding DNA: TGTGCCTGGAGTGGGGGGCATAGCAATCAGCCCCAGCATTTT. The chain has TRBV30 and TRBJ1-5; tentatively, D is TRBD1 (6 bases). Trimming shortened V by 1 base and J by 0 bases, and 7 bases separated the two germline ends. Germline V gives CDR1 GTSNPN, CDR2 SVGIG (reference sequence). The CDR3 totals 14 residues.

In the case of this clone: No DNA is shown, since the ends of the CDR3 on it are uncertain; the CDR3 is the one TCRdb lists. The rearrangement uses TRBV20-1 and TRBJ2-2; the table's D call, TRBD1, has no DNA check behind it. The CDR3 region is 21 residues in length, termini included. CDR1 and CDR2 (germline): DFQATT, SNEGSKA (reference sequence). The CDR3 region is CSARDPGVRQFFGPGTGELFF.

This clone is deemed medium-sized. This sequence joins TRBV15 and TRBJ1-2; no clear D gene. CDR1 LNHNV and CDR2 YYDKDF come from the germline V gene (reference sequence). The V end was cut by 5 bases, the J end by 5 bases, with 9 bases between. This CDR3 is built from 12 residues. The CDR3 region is CATSADGYGYTF. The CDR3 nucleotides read TGTGCCACCAGCGCGGACGGTTATGGCTACACCTTC.

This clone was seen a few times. The CDR3 nucleotides read TGTGCCAGCAGTGACACGTCAGGTGGCTACACCTTC. This codes for CASSDTSGGYTF. This sequence joins TRBV2 and TRBJ1-2, with D unresolved. Germline CDR1 reads SNHLY; CDR2 reads FYNNEI. The CDR3 is 12 residues long. The V end was cut by 3 bases, the J end by 7 bases, with 9 bases between.

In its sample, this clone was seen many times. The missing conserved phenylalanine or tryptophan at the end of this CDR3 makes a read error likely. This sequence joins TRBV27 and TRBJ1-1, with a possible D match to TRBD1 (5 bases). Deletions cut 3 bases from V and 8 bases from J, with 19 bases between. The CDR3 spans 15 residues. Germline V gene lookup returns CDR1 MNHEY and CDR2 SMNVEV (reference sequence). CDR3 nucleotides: TGTGCCAGCAGTTTCGCGGGGCGGCCTTCGGCCGAAGCTTTCCTT. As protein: CASSFAGRPSAEAFL.

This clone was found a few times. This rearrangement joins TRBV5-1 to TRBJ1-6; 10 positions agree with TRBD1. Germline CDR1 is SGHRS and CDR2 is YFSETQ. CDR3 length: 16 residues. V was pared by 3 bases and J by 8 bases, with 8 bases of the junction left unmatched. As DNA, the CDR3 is TGCGCCAGCAGCTCACACCGGGACAGGGGAGATTCACCCCTCCACTTT. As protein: CASSSHRDRGDSPLHF.

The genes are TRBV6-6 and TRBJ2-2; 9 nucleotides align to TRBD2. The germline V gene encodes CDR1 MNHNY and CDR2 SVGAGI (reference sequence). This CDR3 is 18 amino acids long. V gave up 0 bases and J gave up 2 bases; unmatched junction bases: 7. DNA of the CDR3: TGTGCCAGCAGTTACTCACAAGGACTAGCGCTAAACACCGGGGAGCTGTTTTTT. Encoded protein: CASSYSQGLALNTGELFF.